This is a list of T cell receptor beta chains from one sample in a study of identical twins. TCRdb re-called the 5' RACE reads with MiXCR, one entry per CDR3 protein. The table has over 550,000 distinct CDR3 sequences, about 7% seen once. These data were likewise used in another study, on yellow fever vaccine responses in identical twins.

Sequenced material: PBMCs. These receptor sequences come from a young woman in good health. Both conserved end residues are part of each CDR3. D genes are given only for firm matches. Only some rows state a clone size, as once, few, many or a class for expanded clones.

clone_size: many; d_call: .; v_call: TRBV27; j_call: TRBJ2-3; cdr3_nt: TGTGCCAGCAGTCCGTCTTGGAACAGCCTCACAGATACGCAGTATTTT; cdr3_aa: CASSPSWNSLTDTQYF
clone_size: .; d_call: TRBD1; v_call: TRBV24-1; j_call: TRBJ2-5; cdr3_nt: TGTGCCACGGGGACAGAGCAAGAGACCCAGTACTTC; cdr3_aa: CATGTEQETQYF
clone_size: .; d_call: .; v_call: TRBV7-2; j_call: TRBJ1-1; cdr3_nt: TGTGCCAGCAGCCCCCAGGGGCTCACTGAAGCTTTCTTT; cdr3_aa: CASSPQGLTEAFF
clone_size: many; d_call: .; v_call: TRBV2; j_call: TRBJ2-2; cdr3_nt: TGTGCCAGCAGTGAACAGGGTGACACCGGGGAGCTGTTTTTT; cdr3_aa: CASSEQGDTGELFF
clone_size: .; d_call: .; v_call: TRBV3-1; j_call: TRBJ2-1; cdr3_nt: TGTGCCAGCAGCCACCCCGGGGGCGGGAATGAGCAGTTCTTC; cdr3_aa: CASSHPGGGNEQFF
clone_size: few; d_call: .; v_call: TRBV7-6; j_call: TRBJ2-3; cdr3_nt: TGTGCCAGCAGCTCCCGACTACTCGGACGCACAGATACGCAGTATTTT; cdr3_aa: CASSSRLLGRTDTQYF
clone_size: many; d_call: .; v_call: TRBV28; j_call: TRBJ2-5; cdr3_nt: TGTGCCAGCAGTTTACCGGACGGAGGAAGAGAGACCCAGTACTTC; cdr3_aa: CASSLPDGGRETQYF
clone_size: many; d_call: TRBD1; v_call: TRBV5-1; j_call: TRBJ2-1; cdr3_nt: TGCGCCAGCAGCCCTCCCGGGACAGGTCACTACAATGAGCAGTTCTTC; cdr3_aa: CASSPPGTGHYNEQFF
clone_size: many; d_call: TRBD2; v_call: TRBV2; j_call: TRBJ2-1; cdr3_nt: TGTGCCAGCAGTGAAGGCGCTAGCGGGAACAATGAGCAGTTCTTC; cdr3_aa: CASSEGASGNNEQFF
clone_size: few; d_call: .; v_call: TRBV28; j_call: TRBJ2-1; cdr3_nt: TGTGCCAGCTCCGTAGGGGGAGGGCCCTTCGATGAGCAGTTCTTC; cdr3_aa: CASSVGGGPFDEQFF
clone_size: few; d_call: .; v_call: TRBV5-1; j_call: TRBJ2-3; cdr3_nt: TGCGCCAGCAGCTTGGCTAGCGTAACAAGCACAGATACGCAGTATTTT; cdr3_aa: CASSLASVTSTDTQYF
clone_size: .; d_call: TRBD1; v_call: TRBV7-2; j_call: TRBJ2-1; cdr3_nt: TGTGCCAGCAGCCCGACCACAGGGGCGGGCTACAATGAGCAGTTCTTC; cdr3_aa: CASSPTTGAGYNEQFF
clone_size: few; d_call: TRBD2; v_call: TRBV5-1; j_call: TRBJ2-3; cdr3_nt: TGCGCCAGCAGCCCGGGACTAGCGGGAAGGTCAGATACGCAGTATTTT; cdr3_aa: CASSPGLAGRSDTQYF
clone_size: few; d_call: .; v_call: TRBV6-5; j_call: TRBJ2-5; cdr3_nt: TGTGCCAGCAGTTATGGGGGCGGGAGCACCCAAGAGACCCAGTACTTC; cdr3_aa: CASSYGGGSTQETQYF
clone_size: .; d_call: TRBD1; v_call: TRBV11-2; j_call: TRBJ2-3; cdr3_nt: TGTGCCAGCAGCCAAATGACAGGGAGAGATACGCAGTATTTT; cdr3_aa: CASSQMTGRDTQYF
clone_size: few; d_call: .; v_call: TRBV4-1; j_call: TRBJ2-2; cdr3_nt: TGCGCCAGCAGCCAACGTCTCGGCGTTGGGGAGCTGTTTTTT; cdr3_aa: CASSQRLGVGELFF
clone_size: many; d_call: .; v_call: TRBV5-1; j_call: TRBJ1-1; cdr3_nt: TGCGCCAGCAGCTACCTTAGCGGACACATGAACACTGAAGCTTTCTTT; cdr3_aa: CASSYLSGHMNTEAFF
clone_size: .; d_call: TRBD1; v_call: TRBV10-2; j_call: TRBJ2-1; cdr3_nt: TGCGCCAGCAGTTCCACTACAGGGGTCAACAATGAGCAGTTCTTC; cdr3_aa: CASSSTTGVNNEQFF
clone_size: few; d_call: TRBD2; v_call: TRBV2; j_call: TRBJ2-7; cdr3_nt: TGTGCCAGCAGTGATTCGGGCCCGGGACTAGCTTCCTACGAGCAGTACTTC; cdr3_aa: CASSDSGPGLASYEQYF
clone_size: many; d_call: .; v_call: TRBV28; j_call: TRBJ1-2; cdr3_nt: TGTGCCAGCAGTTCGTCAGGTATCTATGGCTACACCTTC; cdr3_aa: CASSSSGIYGYTF
clone_size: few; d_call: TRBD2; v_call: TRBV4-1; j_call: TRBJ2-1; cdr3_nt: TGCGCCAGCAGCCAAGACCGCGTGGTCGCTAGCGGGGGGCCCTACAATGAGCAGTTCTTC; cdr3_aa: CASSQDRVVASGGPYNEQFF
clone_size: few; d_call: TRBD2; v_call: TRBV7-2; j_call: TRBJ2-1; cdr3_nt: TGTGCCAGCAGCTTAGGTGGGACTAGCGGGAGGTTGGGTGTTTTCTTC; cdr3_aa: CASSLGGTSGRLGVFF
clone_size: .; d_call: .; v_call: TRBV5-1; j_call: TRBJ2-1; cdr3_nt: TGCGCCAGCAGCCCGGACCCGGCAGATCTGTACAATGAGCAGTTCTTC; cdr3_aa: CASSPDPADLYNEQFF
clone_size: few; d_call: .; v_call: TRBV6-2/TRBV6-3; j_call: TRBJ2-7; cdr3_nt: TGTGCCAGCAGTTACTCGGATAGGTGGTATCGACCCTTAAGCTCCTACGAGCAGTACTTC; cdr3_aa: CASSYSDRWYRPLSSYEQYF
clone_size: few; d_call: TRBD2; v_call: TRBV12-3/TRBV12-4; j_call: TRBJ2-1; cdr3_nt: TGTGCCAGCAGTTTCAGCCTGGCGGGGGGAGGTAGTGAGCAGTTCTTC; cdr3_aa: CASSFSLAGGGSEQFF
clone_size: many; d_call: TRBD1; v_call: TRBV5-5; j_call: TRBJ2-2; cdr3_nt: TGTGCCAGCAGCTGGGACAGGGGGAGCACCGGGGAGCTGTTTTTT; cdr3_aa: CASSWDRGSTGELFF
clone_size: .; d_call: TRBD1; v_call: TRBV4-1; j_call: TRBJ1-5; cdr3_nt: TGCGCCAGCAGCCAAGGGGTCCAGGGGGGCAATCAGCCCCAGCATTTT; cdr3_aa: CASSQGVQGGNQPQHF
clone_size: .; d_call: TRBD1; v_call: TRBV6-1; j_call: TRBJ2-2; cdr3_nt: TGTGCCAGCAGTATCGGGACAGGGGGCCGTCGGTCCGCCGGGGAGCTGTTTTTT; cdr3_aa: CASSIGTGGRRSAGELFF
clone_size: few; d_call: .; v_call: TRBV7-8; j_call: TRBJ2-1; cdr3_nt: TGTGCCAGCAGCTTACCCGACAATGAGCAGTTCTTC; cdr3_aa: CASSLPDNEQFF
clone_size: .; d_call: .; v_call: TRBV20-1; j_call: TRBJ2-3; cdr3_nt: TGCAGTGGCGACAGATACACAGATACGCAGTATTTT; cdr3_aa: CSGDRYTDTQYF
clone_size: few; d_call: TRBD2; v_call: TRBV6-2/TRBV6-3; j_call: TRBJ2-5; cdr3_nt: TGTGCCAGCAGTTACTCGGCGGGAGGTGTACAAGAGACCCAGTACTTC; cdr3_aa: CASSYSAGGVQETQYF
clone_size: many; d_call: .; v_call: TRBV12-3/TRBV12-4; j_call: TRBJ1-1; cdr3_nt: TGTGCCAGCAGTCAGACAGGCCGGGGGACTGAAGCTTTCTTT; cdr3_aa: CASSQTGRGTEAFF
clone_size: .; d_call: .; v_call: TRBV7-8; j_call: TRBJ2-5; cdr3_nt: TGTGCCAGCAGCCCCAGTCCAACGGGTGGGGAGACCCAGTACTTC; cdr3_aa: CASSPSPTGGETQYF
clone_size: .; d_call: .; v_call: TRBV12-3/TRBV12-4; j_call: TRBJ2-1; cdr3_nt: TGTGCCAGCAGTCCTAGCGTGTCCTACAATGAGCAGTTCTTC; cdr3_aa: CASSPSVSYNEQFF
clone_size: .; d_call: .; v_call: TRBV5-1; j_call: TRBJ2-2; cdr3_nt: TGCGCCAGCAGCTCAGAAACAGGGAGAAACACCGGGGAGCTGTTTTTT; cdr3_aa: CASSSETGRNTGELFF
clone_size: many; d_call: TRBD2; v_call: TRBV12-3/TRBV12-4; j_call: TRBJ2-7; cdr3_nt: TGTGCCAGCAACCGCGGGACTAGCGGGAGGGAGGCCTACGAGCAGTACTTC; cdr3_aa: CASNRGTSGREAYEQYF